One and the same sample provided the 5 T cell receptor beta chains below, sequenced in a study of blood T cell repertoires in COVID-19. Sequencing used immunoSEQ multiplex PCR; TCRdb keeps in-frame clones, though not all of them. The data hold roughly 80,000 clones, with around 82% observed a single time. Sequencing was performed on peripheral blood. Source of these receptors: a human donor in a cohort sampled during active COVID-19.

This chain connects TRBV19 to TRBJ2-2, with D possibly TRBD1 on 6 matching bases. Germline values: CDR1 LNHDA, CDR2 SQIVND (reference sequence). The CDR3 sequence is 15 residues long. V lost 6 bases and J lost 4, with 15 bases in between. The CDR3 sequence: CASRERGSGTGELFF. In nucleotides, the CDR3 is TGTGCCAGTAGAGAAAGGGGGTCGGGCACCGGGGAGCTGTTTTTT. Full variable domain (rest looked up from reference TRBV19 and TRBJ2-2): DGGITQSPKYLFRKEGQNVTLSCEQNLNHDAMYWYRQDPGQGLRLIYYSQIVNDFQKGDIAEGYSVSREKKESFPLTVTSAQKNPTAFYLCASRERGSGTGELFFGEGSRLTVL.

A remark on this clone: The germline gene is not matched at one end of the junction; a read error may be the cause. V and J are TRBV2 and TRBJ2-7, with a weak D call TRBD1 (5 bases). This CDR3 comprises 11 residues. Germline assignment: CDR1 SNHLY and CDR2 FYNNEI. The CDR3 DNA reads TGTGCCAGCAGACTACGGGCAGGGTTAAGCTTC. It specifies CASRLRAGLSF. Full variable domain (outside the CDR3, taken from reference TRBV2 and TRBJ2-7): EPEVTQTPSHQVTQMGQEVILRCVPISNHLYFYWYRQILGQKVEFLVSFYNNEISEKSEIFDDQFSVERPDGSNFTLKIRSTKLEDSAMYFCASRLRAGLSFGPGTRLTVT.

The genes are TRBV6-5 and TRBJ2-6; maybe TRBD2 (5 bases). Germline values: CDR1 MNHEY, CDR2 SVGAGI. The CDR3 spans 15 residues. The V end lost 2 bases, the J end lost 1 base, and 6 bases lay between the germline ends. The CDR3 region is CASSYRGSGANVLTF. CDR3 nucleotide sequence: TGTGCCAGCAGTTACCGGGGATCTGGGGCCAACGTCCTGACTTTC.

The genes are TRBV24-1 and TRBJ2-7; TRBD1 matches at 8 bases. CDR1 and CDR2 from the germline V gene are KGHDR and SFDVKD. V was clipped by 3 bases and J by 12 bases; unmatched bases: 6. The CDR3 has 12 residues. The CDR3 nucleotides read TGTGCCACCAGTGATCCCGGGACAGGTCCGTACTTC. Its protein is CATSDPGTGPYF.

The CDR3 DNA is TGTGCCTGGAGAGAGGGGGCAGCTAATGAAAAACTGTTTTTT. Its translation: CAWREGAANEKLFF. V is TRBV30 and J is TRBJ1-4; 7 bases are a match to TRBD1. The germline V gene has CDR1 GTSNPN and CDR2 SVGIG (reference sequence). With V trimmed by 3 bases and J by 3 bases, 4 bases remained unmatched. CDR3 length: 14 residues.